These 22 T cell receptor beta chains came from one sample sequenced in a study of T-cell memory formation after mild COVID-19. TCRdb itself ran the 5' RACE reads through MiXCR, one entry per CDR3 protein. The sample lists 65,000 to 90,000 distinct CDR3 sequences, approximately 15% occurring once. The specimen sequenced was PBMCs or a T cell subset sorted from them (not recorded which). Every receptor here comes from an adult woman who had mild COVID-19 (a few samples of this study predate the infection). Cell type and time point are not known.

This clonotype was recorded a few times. The CDR3 loop reads CASSQDRGYDTQYF. The DNA for the CDR3 is TGCGCCAGCAGCCAAGATCGGGGTTACGATACGCAGTATTTT. The gene calls are TRBV4-1 and TRBJ2-3; D is perhaps TRBD2 (5 bases). The CDR3 is 14 residues long. Trimming cost V 0 bases and J 6 bases, with 10 bases left between them. Per germline, CDR1 MGHRA and CDR2 YSYEKL.

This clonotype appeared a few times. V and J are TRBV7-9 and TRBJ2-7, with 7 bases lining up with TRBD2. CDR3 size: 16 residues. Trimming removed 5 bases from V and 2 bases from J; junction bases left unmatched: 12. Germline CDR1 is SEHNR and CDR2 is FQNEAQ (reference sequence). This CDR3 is CASSDDGLAVPYEQYF. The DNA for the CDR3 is TGTGCCAGCAGCGACGATGGGCTAGCGGTTCCCTACGAGCAGTACTTC.

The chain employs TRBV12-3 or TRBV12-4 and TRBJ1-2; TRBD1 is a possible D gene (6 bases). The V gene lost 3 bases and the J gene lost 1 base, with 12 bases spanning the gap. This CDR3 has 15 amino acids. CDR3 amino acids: CASSFSLRGNYGYTF. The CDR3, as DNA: TGTGCCAGCAGTTTCAGTCTCAGGGGTAACTATGGCTACACCTTC.

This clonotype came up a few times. DNA for the CDR3: TGCGCCAGCAGCCAAGAGTGGGACTCTGGGGCCAACGTCCTGACTTTC. Protein product: CASSQEWDSGANVLTF. The chain is built from TRBV4-1 and TRBJ2-6; D ambiguous. This CDR3 region has 16 residues. V lost 0 bases to trimming and J lost 0 bases, with 6 bases between them. Germline CDR1 is MGHRA and CDR2 is YSYEKL.

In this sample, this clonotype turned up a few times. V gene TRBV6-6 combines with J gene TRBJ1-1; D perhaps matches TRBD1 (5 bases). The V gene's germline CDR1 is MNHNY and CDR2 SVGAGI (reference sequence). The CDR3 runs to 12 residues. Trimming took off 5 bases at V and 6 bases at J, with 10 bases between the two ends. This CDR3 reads CASSLEGAEAFF. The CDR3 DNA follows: TGTGCCAGCAGTCTCGAAGGGGCTGAAGCTTTCTTT.

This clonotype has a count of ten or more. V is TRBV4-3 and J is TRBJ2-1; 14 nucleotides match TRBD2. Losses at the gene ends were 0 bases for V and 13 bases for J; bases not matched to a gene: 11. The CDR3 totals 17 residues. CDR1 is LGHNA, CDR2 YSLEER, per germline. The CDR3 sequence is CASSQDLETSGRAGQFF. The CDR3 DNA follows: TGCGCCAGCAGCCAAGATCTCGAGACTAGCGGGAGGGCCGGTCAGTTCTTC.

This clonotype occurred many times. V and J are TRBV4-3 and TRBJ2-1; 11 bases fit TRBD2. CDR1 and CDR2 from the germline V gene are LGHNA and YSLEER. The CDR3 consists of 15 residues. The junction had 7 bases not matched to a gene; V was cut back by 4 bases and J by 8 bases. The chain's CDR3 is CASSPTSGSPYEQFF. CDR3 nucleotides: TGCGCCAGCAGCCCAACTAGCGGGAGTCCCTATGAGCAGTTCTTC.

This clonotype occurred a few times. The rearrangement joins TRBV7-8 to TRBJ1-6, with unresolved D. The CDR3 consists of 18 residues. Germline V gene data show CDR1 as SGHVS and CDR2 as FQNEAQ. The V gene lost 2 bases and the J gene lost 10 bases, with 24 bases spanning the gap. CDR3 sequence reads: CASSLIGLRVGEESPLHF. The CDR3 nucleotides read TGTGCCAGCAGCTTAATAGGCCTAAGGGTCGGTGAGGAATCACCCCTCCACTTT.

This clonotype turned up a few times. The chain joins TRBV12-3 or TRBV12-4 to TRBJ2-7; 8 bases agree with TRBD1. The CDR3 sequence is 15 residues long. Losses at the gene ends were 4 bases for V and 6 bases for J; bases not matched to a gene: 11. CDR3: CASSSTGAHFGEQYF. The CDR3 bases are TGTGCCAGCAGTTCGACAGGGGCCCACTTCGGCGAGCAGTACTTC.

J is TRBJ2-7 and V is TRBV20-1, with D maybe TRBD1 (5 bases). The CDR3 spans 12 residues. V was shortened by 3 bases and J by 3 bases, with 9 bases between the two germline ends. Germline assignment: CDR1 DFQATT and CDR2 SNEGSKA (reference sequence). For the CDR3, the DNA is TGCAGTGCTAGGACAGAGTACTACGAGCAGTACTTC. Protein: CSARTEYYEQYF.

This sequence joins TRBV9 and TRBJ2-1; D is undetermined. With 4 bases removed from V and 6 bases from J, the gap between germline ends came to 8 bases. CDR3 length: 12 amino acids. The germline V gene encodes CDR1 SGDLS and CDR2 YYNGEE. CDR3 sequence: CASSPYSNEQFF. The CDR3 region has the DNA TGTGCCAGCAGCCCTTATAGCAATGAGCAGTTCTTC.

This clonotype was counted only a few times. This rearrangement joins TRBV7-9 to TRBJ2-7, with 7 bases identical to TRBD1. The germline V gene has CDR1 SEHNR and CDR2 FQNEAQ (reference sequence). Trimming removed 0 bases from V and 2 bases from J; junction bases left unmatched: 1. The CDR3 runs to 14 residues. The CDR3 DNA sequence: TGTGCCAGCAGCTTAGCCGACAGGGCCTACGAGCAGTACTTC. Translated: CASSLADRAYEQYF.

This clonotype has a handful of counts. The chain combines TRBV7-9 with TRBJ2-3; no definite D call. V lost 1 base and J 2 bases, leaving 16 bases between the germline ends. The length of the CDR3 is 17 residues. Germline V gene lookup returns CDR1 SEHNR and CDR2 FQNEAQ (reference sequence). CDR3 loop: CASSLVSGLLYTDTQYF. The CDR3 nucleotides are TGTGCCAGCAGCTTAGTGTCCGGGCTTCTCTACACAGATACGCAGTATTTT.

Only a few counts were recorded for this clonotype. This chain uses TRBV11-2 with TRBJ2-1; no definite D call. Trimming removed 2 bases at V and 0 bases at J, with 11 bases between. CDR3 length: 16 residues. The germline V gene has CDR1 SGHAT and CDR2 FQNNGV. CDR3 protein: CASSLFFRSSYNEQFF. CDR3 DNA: TGTGCCAGCAGCTTATTCTTCCGGAGCTCCTACAATGAGCAGTTCTTC.

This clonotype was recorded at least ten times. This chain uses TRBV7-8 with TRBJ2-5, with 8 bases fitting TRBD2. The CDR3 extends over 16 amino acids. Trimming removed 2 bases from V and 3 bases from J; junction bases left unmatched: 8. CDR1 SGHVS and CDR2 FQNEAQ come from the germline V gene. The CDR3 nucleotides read TGTGCCAGCAGCTTAATCAGGGTGACTAGCGAAGAGACCCAGTACTTC. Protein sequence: CASSLIRVTSEETQYF.

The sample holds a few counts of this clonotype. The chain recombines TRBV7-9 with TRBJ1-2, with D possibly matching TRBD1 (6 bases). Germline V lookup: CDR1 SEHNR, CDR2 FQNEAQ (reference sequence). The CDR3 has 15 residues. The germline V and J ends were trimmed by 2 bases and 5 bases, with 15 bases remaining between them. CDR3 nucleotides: TGTGCCAGCAGCTTATTCGTCGGGGGGGCTTATGGCTACACCTTC. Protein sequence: CASSLFVGGAYGYTF.

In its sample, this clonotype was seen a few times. The CDR3: CASSQRLGGAYEQYF. In DNA form, the CDR3 reads TGTGCCAGCAGTCAGCGGTTGGGAGGGGCCTACGAGCAGTACTTC. The gene calls are TRBV6-5 and TRBJ2-7; TRBD2 matches 7 bases. Germline V CDR1 and CDR2: MNHEY, SVGAGI. The CDR3 runs 15 residues. Trimming removed 5 bases from V and 2 bases from J; junction bases left unmatched: 9.

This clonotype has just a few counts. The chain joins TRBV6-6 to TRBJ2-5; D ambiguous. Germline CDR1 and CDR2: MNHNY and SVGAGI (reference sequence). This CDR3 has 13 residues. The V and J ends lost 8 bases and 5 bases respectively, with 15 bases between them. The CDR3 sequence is CASGTLKRETQYF. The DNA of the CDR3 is TGTGCCAGCGGAACTCTAAAGAGGGAGACCCAGTACTTC.

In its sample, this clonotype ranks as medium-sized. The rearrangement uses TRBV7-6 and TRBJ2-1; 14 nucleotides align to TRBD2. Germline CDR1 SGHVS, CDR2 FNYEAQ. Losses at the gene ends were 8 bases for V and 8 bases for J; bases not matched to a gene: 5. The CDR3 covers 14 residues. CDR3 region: CASQGTSGGDEQFF. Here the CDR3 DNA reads TGTGCCAGCCAAGGGACTAGCGGGGGCGATGAGCAGTTCTTC.

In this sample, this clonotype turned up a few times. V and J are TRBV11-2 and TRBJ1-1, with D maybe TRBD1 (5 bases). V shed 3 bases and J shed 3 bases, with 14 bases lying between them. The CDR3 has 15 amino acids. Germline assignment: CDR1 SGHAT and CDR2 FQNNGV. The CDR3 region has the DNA TGTGCCAGCAGCTTTACAGGTGTACTGGACACTGAAGCTTTCTTT. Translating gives CASSFTGVLDTEAFF.

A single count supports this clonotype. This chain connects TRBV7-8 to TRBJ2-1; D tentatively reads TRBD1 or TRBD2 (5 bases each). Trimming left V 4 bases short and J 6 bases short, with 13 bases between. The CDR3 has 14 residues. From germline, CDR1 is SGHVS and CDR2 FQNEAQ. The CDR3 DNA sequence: TGTGCCAGCAGCTCCGAAATAGGGACCAATGAGCAGTTCTTC. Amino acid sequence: CASSSEIGTNEQFF. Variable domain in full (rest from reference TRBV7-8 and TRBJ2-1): GAGVSQSPRYKVAKRGQDVALRCDPISGHVSLFWYQQALGQGPEFLTYFQNEAQLDKSGLPSDRFFAERPEGSVSTLKIQRTQQEDSAVYLCASSSEIGTNEQFFGPGTRLTVL.

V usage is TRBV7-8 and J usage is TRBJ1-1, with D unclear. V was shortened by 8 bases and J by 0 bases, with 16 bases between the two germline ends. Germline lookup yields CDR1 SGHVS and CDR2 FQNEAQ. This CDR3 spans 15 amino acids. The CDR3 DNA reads TGTGCCAGCGCCGTGGACGGACTGTTGAACACTGAAGCTTTCTTT. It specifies CASAVDGLLNTEAFF.